These 30 T cell receptor beta chains originate from one sample sequenced in a study of technical replicates of blood from a handful of donors. Sequencing used immunoSEQ multiplex PCR; TCRdb keeps in-frame clones, though not all of them. The sample has 95,000 to 100,000 clones; 90% to 96% are singletons. What was sequenced was T cells isolated from PBMCs. Receptors were obtained from a human donor in good health.

The chain joins TRBV30 to TRBJ2-7; 9 positions match TRBD1. V dropped 4 bases and J dropped 2; count of bases not matched to a gene: 6. Per the germline V gene, CDR1 is GTSNPN and CDR2 is SVGIG (reference sequence). This CDR3 has 14 residues. CDR3 sequence (DNA): TGTGCCTGGAAAGGGGGACAGGGCACCTACGAGCAGTACTTC. It specifies CAWKGGQGTYEQYF.

This rearrangement joins TRBV5-4 to TRBJ2-5; TRBD1 matches at 7 bases. CDR3 length equals 16 residues. CDR1 is SGHNT, CDR2 YYREEE, per germline (reference sequence). J lost 0 bases, V lost 5 bases, and 10 bases had no gene match. CDR3 in amino acids: CASSRPGQKYQETQYF. As DNA, the CDR3 is TGTGCCAGCAGTAGGCCGGGACAGAAGTACCAAGAGACCCAGTACTTC.

The V call is TRBV6-6, the J call TRBJ1-1; 7 positions match TRBD1. V was pared by 3 bases and J by 4 bases, with 5 bases of the junction left unmatched. The CDR3 sequence is 14 residues long. The germline CDR1 and CDR2 sequences are MNHNY and SVGAGI (reference sequence). DNA of the CDR3: TGTGCCAGCAGTTATCATAAGGGGGCCACTGAAGCTTTCTTT. Translating it yields CASSYHKGATEAFF.

V usage is TRBV28 and J usage is TRBJ2-7; D may be TRBD1 (6 bases). Deletions cut 5 bases from V and 3 bases from J, with 17 bases between. The CDR3 has 15 residues. The germline V gene encodes CDR1 MDHEN and CDR2 SYDVKM. Here the CDR3 reads CASSLGQGQFYEQYF. The CDR3 coding sequence is TGTGCCAGCAGTCTAGGGCAGGGGCAATTCTACGAGCAGTACTTC. Full variable domain (outside the CDR3, taken from reference TRBV28 and TRBJ2-7): DVKVTQSSRYLVKRTGEKVFLECVQDMDHENMFWYRQDPGLGLRLIYFSYDVKMKEKGDIPEGYSVSREKKERFSLILESASTNQTSMYLCASSLGQGQFYEQYFGPGTRLTVT.

The rearrangement links TRBV19 to TRBJ1-5, with 10 bases matching TRBD1. With 5 bases clipped from V and 3 bases from J, the junction kept 7 bases outside the gene matches. There are 16 residues in the CDR3. Germline V lookup: CDR1 LNHDA, CDR2 SQIVND (reference sequence). The CDR3 nucleotides are TGTGCCAGTAGTCTATGGGGGACAGGGGCCAATCAGCCCCAGCATTTT. Amino acid sequence: CASSLWGTGANQPQHF.

The V and J genes are TRBV4-1 and TRBJ2-3, with TRBD2 matching over 10 bases. With V trimmed by 0 bases and J by 5 bases, 8 bases remained unmatched. Germline CDR1 MGHRA, CDR2 YSYEKL. This CDR3 is 17 amino acids long. The DNA of the CDR3 is TGCGCCAGCAGCCAAGAATTCGGACTAGCGGATGGAGATACGCAGTATTTT. Encoded protein: CASSQEFGLADGDTQYF.

This chain connects TRBV19 to TRBJ1-1; the D gene is possibly TRBD1 (6 bases). There are 14 residues in the CDR3. The germline V and J ends were trimmed by 3 bases and 0 bases, with 8 bases remaining between them. Germline values: CDR1 LNHDA, CDR2 SQIVND (reference sequence). The CDR3 DNA is TGTGCCAGTAGTATCAGGACAGTGAACACTGAAGCTTTCTTT. Translated: CASSIRTVNTEAFF. Full variable domain (remainder filled in from reference TRBV19 and TRBJ1-1): DGGITQSPKYLFRKEGQNVTLSCEQNLNHDAMYWYRQDPGQGLRLIYYSQIVNDFQKGDIAEGYSVSREKKESFPLTVTSAQKNPTAFYLCASSIRTVNTEAFFGQGTRLTVV.

V and J are TRBV28 and TRBJ1-2; D is ambiguous. This CDR3 comprises 17 residues. Trimming took 9 bases from V and 4 from J, leaving 27 bases between them. The germline CDR1 and CDR2 sequences are MDHEN and SYDVKM. CDR3 coding DNA: TGTGCCAGTCTAAAAGAACGGTACGGCGGAGGGCTCTATGGCTACACCTTC. It codes for CASLKERYGGGLYGYTF.

The sample holds one count of this clone. J is TRBJ1-2 and V is TRBV19; D is possibly TRBD1 (6 bases). Germline V gives CDR1 LNHDA, CDR2 SQIVND (reference sequence). The V and J ends lost 4 bases and 4 bases respectively, with 10 bases between them. This CDR3 region has 13 residues. CDR3 sequence: CASSTGQSYGYTF. CDR3 DNA sequence: TGTGCCAGTAGTACAGGACAGAGCTATGGCTACACCTTC.

CDR3 protein: CASSLMGRTGGYTF. As DNA, the CDR3 is TGTGCCAGCAGCCTTATGGGGCGAACAGGTGGCTACACCTTC. V usage is TRBV7-9 and J usage is TRBJ1-2; TRBD1 is a possible D gene (5 bases). The V and J ends lost 5 bases and 7 bases respectively, with 17 bases between them. Looked up from germline, CDR1 is SEHNR and CDR2 is FQNEAQ (reference sequence). The CDR3 has 14 amino acids.

J is TRBJ1-2 and V is TRBV6-4, with 10 bases lining up with TRBD1. This CDR3 spans 15 amino acids. J gave up 5 bases and V 3 bases, and 6 bases lay outside the gene matches. Germline assignment: CDR1 MRHNA and CDR2 SNTAGT. In nucleotides, the CDR3 is TGTGCCAGCAGTGAGACCGGGACAGGGGATTATGGCTACACCTTC. It codes for CASSETGTGDYGYTF.

The chain uses TRBV19 and TRBJ2-1, with 9 bases aligning to TRBD1. Germline CDR1 reads LNHDA; CDR2 reads SQIVND (reference sequence). This CDR3 is built from 15 residues. V trimming: 3 bases; J trimming: 4 bases; junction bases outside the gene matches: 4. The CDR3 is CASSISGQGYNEQFF. CDR3 DNA sequence: TGTGCCAGTAGTATTTCGGGACAGGGTTACAATGAGCAGTTCTTC.

CDR3 bases: TGTGCCAGCAGTTTGCGGGACTACGAGCAGTACTTC. This translates into CASSLRDYEQYF. V and J are TRBV28 and TRBJ2-7; tentative D call: TRBD2 (6 bases). Germline loops: CDR1 MDHEN, CDR2 SYDVKM. The CDR3 loop spans 12 amino acids. Trimming removed 3 bases at V and 3 bases at J, with 6 bases between.

V and J are TRBV18 and TRBJ1-1, with TRBD1 as a possible D gene (6 bases). Trimming shortened V by 2 bases and J by 4 bases, and 20 bases separated the two germline ends. The V gene's germline CDR1 is KGHSH and CDR2 LQKENI. The CDR3 is 17 amino acids. The CDR3 sequence: CASSPSLLNRAITEAFF. The CDR3 DNA is TGTGCCAGCTCACCATCGCTGCTAAACAGGGCGATCACTGAAGCTTTCTTT.

The J gene is TRBJ1-2, the V gene TRBV5-1; tentatively, D is TRBD1 (6 bases). There are 13 residues in the CDR3. V lost 0 bases to trimming and J lost 6 bases, with 9 bases between them. The germline V gene encodes CDR1 SGHRS and CDR2 YFSETQ. The chain's CDR3 is CASSLAQGDGYTF. The CDR3 nucleotides read TGCGCCAGCAGCTTGGCACAGGGAGATGGCTACACCTTC.

The V call is TRBV5-4, the J call TRBJ2-1, with D possibly being TRBD2 (6 bases). CDR3 length: 15 residues. Germline CDR1 SGHNT, CDR2 YYREEE (reference sequence). V was clipped by 3 bases and J by 5 bases, with 15 bases between them. The CDR3 DNA follows: TGTGCCAGCAGCTCCTCCGGGAGAGGGGACAATGAGCAGTTCTTC. Translating it yields CASSSSGRGDNEQFF.

V usage is TRBV5-4 and J usage is TRBJ2-5; 7 bases match TRBD1. Germline CDR1 is SGHNT and CDR2 is YYREEE (reference sequence). This CDR3 has 18 residues. J was trimmed by 4 bases and V by 4 bases; bases with no gene match: 19. The DNA of the CDR3 is TGTGCCAGCAGCCCGGACCGGACAGGTTGGCAGGGTGGAGAGACCCAGTACTTC. Its translation is CASSPDRTGWQGGETQYF. The whole variable domain, filled in from reference TRBV5-4 and TRBJ2-5, reads ETGVTQSPTHLIKTRGQQVTLRCSSQSGHNTVSWYQQALGQGPQFIFQYYREEENGRGNFPPRFSGLQFPNYSSELNVNALELDDSALYLCASSPDRTGWQGGETQYFGPGTRLLVL.

This clone was picked up one time. The chain is built from TRBV4-1 and TRBJ2-7, with D possibly being TRBD2 (6 bases). Trimming cost V 0 bases and J 3 bases, with 21 bases left between them. CDR1 is MGHRA and CDR2 is YSYEKL in the germline V gene. This CDR3 is 18 amino acids long. The CDR3 nucleotides read TGCGCCAGCAGCCAAGATTTACCAGCGGAGGGACTGAGCTACGAGCAGTACTTC. This sequence encodes CASSQDLPAEGLSYEQYF.

The chain employs TRBV7-9 and TRBJ2-3, with a possible D match to TRBD2 (5 bases). V was clipped by 2 bases and J by 1 base, with 10 bases between them. Germline CDR1 SEHNR, CDR2 FQNEAQ (reference sequence). The CDR3 is 15 amino acids. CDR3 region: CASSLQLAGTDTQYF. The CDR3 DNA sequence: TGTGCCAGCAGCTTACAGCTAGCAGGCACAGATACGCAGTATTTT.

The chain carries TRBV5-1 and TRBJ1-1; D unclear. Germline values: CDR1 SGHRS, CDR2 YFSETQ. V lost 2 bases and J 4 bases, leaving 12 bases between the germline ends. This CDR3 comprises 14 residues. CDR3 DNA sequence: TGCGCCAGCAGCTTTAGGGAGGCGAGCACTGAAGCTTTCTTT. This encodes CASSFREASTEAFF. The variable domain in full, with the rest retrieved from reference TRBV5-1 and TRBJ1-1, is KAGVTQTPRYLIKTRGQQVTLSCSPISGHRSVSWYQQTPGQGLQFLFEYFSETQRNKGNFPGRFSGRQFSNSRSEMNVSTLELGDSALYLCASSFREASTEAFFGQGTRLTVV.

The J gene is TRBJ2-7, the V gene TRBV5-6; 13 nucleotides match TRBD2. Germline assignment: CDR1 SGHDT and CDR2 YYEEEE. The CDR3 runs to 15 residues. After removal of 4 bases from V and 5 bases from J, the junction contained 6 bases not matched to a gene. In DNA form, the CDR3 reads TGTGCCAGCAGCGGAACTAGCGGGAGGGCCGACGAGCAGTACTTC. This translates into CASSGTSGRADEQYF.

This sequence joins TRBV29-1 and TRBJ2-1; 11 bases line up with TRBD2. J was trimmed by 10 bases and V by 4 bases; bases with no gene match: 6. Per germline, CDR1 SQVTM and CDR2 ANQGSEA. The CDR3 has 13 residues. CDR3 DNA sequence: TGCAGCGTTGTGACTAGCGGGACGAGGGAGCAGTTCTTC. Its protein product is CSVVTSGTREQFF.

V gene TRBV29-1 combines with J gene TRBJ2-2; TRBD2 might be the D (6 bases). CDR1 is SQVTM and CDR2 is ANQGSEA in the germline V gene. This CDR3 spans 13 amino acids. Trimming took off 5 bases at V and 7 bases at J, with 14 bases between the two ends. The CDR3 is CSVRRGSGGELFF. DNA of the CDR3: TGCAGCGTTCGGCGGGGCTCCGGCGGGGAGCTGTTTTTT.

CDR3 region: CASSYVAGGYNEQFF. CDR3 DNA sequence: TGTGCCAGCAGTTACGTGGCGGGAGGTTACAATGAGCAGTTCTTC. The chain joins TRBV6-5 to TRBJ2-1; 8 nucleotides match TRBD2. V trimming: 2 bases; J trimming: 4 bases; junction bases outside the gene matches: 4. CDR3 size: 15 residues. Germline V gene lookup returns CDR1 MNHEY and CDR2 SVGAGI.

CDR3 region: CASNVGRGYTGELFF. CDR3 coding DNA: TGTGCCAGCAACGTCGGCAGGGGATACACCGGGGAGCTGTTTTTT. The rearrangement links TRBV9 to TRBJ2-2, with D possibly matching TRBD1 (6 bases). Trimming pared 6 bases from V and 3 bases from J, leaving 15 bases between. The CDR3 covers 15 residues. The germline gives CDR1 SGDLS, CDR2 YYNGEE.

This clone was observed a single time. The DNA of the CDR3 is TGCGCCAGCTGTCTATTTGCGGGAGATAGCTACAATGAGCAGTTCTTC. Protein: CASCLFAGDSYNEQFF. The chain links TRBV10-2 to TRBJ2-1; 7 bases map to TRBD2. CDR1 and CDR2 from the germline V gene are WSHSY and SAAADI. The CDR3 has 16 amino acids. V was clipped by 8 bases and J by 3 bases; unmatched bases: 13.

The chain has TRBV6-5 and TRBJ1-5; no firm D call. The germline V and J ends were trimmed by 0 bases and 4 bases, with 10 bases remaining between them. There are 15 residues in the CDR3. CDR1 and CDR2 from the germline V gene are MNHEY and SVGAGI. The CDR3 region is CASSYSKPENQPQHF. CDR3 nucleotide sequence: TGTGCCAGCAGTTACTCGAAGCCCGAAAATCAGCCCCAGCATTTT.

V usage is TRBV9 and J usage is TRBJ2-2, with D perhaps matching TRBD2 (6 bases). The length of the CDR3 is 16 residues. V dropped 4 bases and J dropped 4 bases, with 17 bases sitting between them. Germline V CDR1 and CDR2: SGDLS, YYNGEE. CDR3 residues: CASSPTGGVRTGELFF. In DNA, the CDR3 is TGTGCCAGCAGCCCTACCGGCGGGGTGCGCACCGGGGAGCTGTTTTTT.

The chain recombines TRBV2 with TRBJ1-1; D is possibly TRBD1 (6 bases). The CDR3 totals 14 residues. The V end was cut by 6 bases, the J end by 2 bases, with 13 bases between. Germline V gene sequence: CDR1 SNHLY, CDR2 FYNNEI. The CDR3 DNA reads TGTGCCAGCAGCGGCTCGGACAGAAACACTGAAGCTTTCTTT. Translated, it gives CASSGSDRNTEAFF.

DNA of the CDR3: TGTGCCAGCAGGAGGACAGTAGACACTGAAGCTTTCTTT. Its protein is CASRRTVDTEAFF. The chain uses TRBV6-5 and TRBJ1-1, with D possibly matching TRBD1 (6 bases). The germline V and J ends were trimmed by 6 bases and 3 bases, with 11 bases remaining between them. The CDR3 length is 13 residues. CDR1 and CDR2 from the germline V gene are MNHEY and SVGAGI.